A selection of T cell receptor beta chains follows, all from one sample in a study of Tregs in tolerant kidney transplant recipients. Method: immunoSEQ multiplex PCR; TCRdb's copy keeps in-frame clones and lacks some. The sample comprises around 70,000 clones, 80% to 95% of which are singletons, and about 10% rests with the top ten. This sample comprised CD8+ T cells from blood, obtained before the transplant. These receptors all stem from a human donor who received a combined kidney and bone marrow transplant. Both conserved end residues are part of each CDR3. Fields, in order: V gene, clone size, J gene, D gene, CDR3 DNA, CDR3 protein. D genes are given only for firm matches. Clone size is not always given. Where it is, it says once, few, many or a class for expanded clones.

V gene: TRBV13; clone size: .; J gene: TRBJ2-7; D gene: .; CDR3 DNA: TGTGCCAGCAGCTTTGAACAGGGCCACGAGCAGTACTTC; CDR3 protein: CASSFEQGHEQYF
V gene: TRBV28; clone size: .; J gene: TRBJ2-3; D gene: TRBD2; CDR3 DNA: TGTGCCAGCAGTTTTGGGCTAGCGGGGGTAGGGGATACGCAGTATTTT; CDR3 protein: CASSFGLAGVGDTQYF
V gene: TRBV9; clone size: .; J gene: TRBJ2-3; D gene: .; CDR3 DNA: TGTGCCAGCAGCGTAGGCCTACCGGTCATATCAAGCACAGATACGCAGTATTTT; CDR3 protein: CASSVGLPVISSTDTQYF
V gene: TRBV4-1; clone size: .; J gene: TRBJ1-6; D gene: .; CDR3 DNA: TGCGCCAGCAGCCAAGAAGAGGGCCTCTATAATTCCCCCCTCCACTTT; CDR3 protein: CASSQEEGLYNSPLHF
V gene: TRBV9; clone size: .; J gene: TRBJ2-3; D gene: .; CDR3 DNA: TGTGCCAGCAGCGTAGAAACTAGCACAGATACGCAGTATTTT; CDR3 protein: CASSVETSTDTQYF
V gene: TRBV5-6; clone size: few; J gene: TRBJ2-7; D gene: .; CDR3 DNA: TGTGCCAGCAGCTTGTCTTCCTACGAGCAGTACTTC; CDR3 protein: CASSLSSYEQYF
V gene: TRBV4-3; clone size: .; J gene: TRBJ2-3; D gene: .; CDR3 DNA: TGCGCCAGCAGCCACGCCATGAGTGGAGCCGAGACGCAGTATTTT; CDR3 protein: CASSHAMSGAETQYF
V gene: TRBV7-7; clone size: few; J gene: TRBJ1-3; D gene: .; CDR3 DNA: TGTGCCAGCAGCTTAGGGGAGGCGCGGGTTACGCTCTCTGGAAACACCATATATTTT; CDR3 protein: CASSLGEARVTLSGNTIYF
V gene: TRBV7-2; clone size: .; J gene: TRBJ2-1; D gene: TRBD1; CDR3 DNA: TGTGCCAGCAGCCCGAGGACAGGGGTGGGCAATGAGCAGTTCTTC; CDR3 protein: CASSPRTGVGNEQFF
V gene: TRBV7-8; clone size: .; J gene: TRBJ2-3; D gene: TRBD2; CDR3 DNA: TGTGCCAGCAGCCAATACCCAGCGGGAGGTGCAGATACGCAGTATTTT; CDR3 protein: CASSQYPAGGADTQYF
V gene: TRBV19; clone size: .; J gene: TRBJ2-7; D gene: .; CDR3 DNA: TGTGCCAGTAGGCAGGGTATTGACGAGCAGTACTTC; CDR3 protein: CASRQGIDEQYF
V gene: TRBV7-9; clone size: .; J gene: TRBJ1-6; D gene: TRBD1; CDR3 DNA: TGTGCCAGCAGCTCGGACAGGTCGGATTCCCCCCTCCACTTT; CDR3 protein: CASSSDRSDSPLHF
V gene: TRBV27; clone size: .; J gene: TRBJ2-1; D gene: TRBD2; CDR3 DNA: TGTGCCAGCAGTTTATCCTGGGGGGGTATGGGTTTCAATGAGCAGTTCTTC; CDR3 protein: CASSLSWGGMGFNEQFF
V gene: TRBV30; clone size: .; J gene: TRBJ2-1; D gene: .; CDR3 DNA: TGTGCCTGGAGTGGGTGGCCCGTTAATGAGCAGTTCTTC; CDR3 protein: CAWSGWPVNEQFF
V gene: TRBV4-1; clone size: .; J gene: TRBJ1-2; D gene: .; CDR3 DNA: TGCGCCAGCAGCCCCGGCCGGGGGTCGGATGGCTACACCTTC; CDR3 protein: CASSPGRGSDGYTF